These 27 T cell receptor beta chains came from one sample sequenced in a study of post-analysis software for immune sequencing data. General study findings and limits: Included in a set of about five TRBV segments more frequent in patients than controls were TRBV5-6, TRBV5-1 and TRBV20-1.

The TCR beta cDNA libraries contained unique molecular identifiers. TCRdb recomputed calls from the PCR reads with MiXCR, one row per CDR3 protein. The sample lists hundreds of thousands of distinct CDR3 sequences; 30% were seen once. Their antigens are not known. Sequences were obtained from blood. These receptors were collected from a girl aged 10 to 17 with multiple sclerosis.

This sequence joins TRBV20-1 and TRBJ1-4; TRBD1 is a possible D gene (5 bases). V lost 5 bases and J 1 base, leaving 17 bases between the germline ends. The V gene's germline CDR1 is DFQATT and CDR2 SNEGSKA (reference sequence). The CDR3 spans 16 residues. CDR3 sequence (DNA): TGCAGTGCTGCCCCGTTTGAGGGGCAAACTAATGAAAAACTGTTTTTT. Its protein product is CSAAPFEGQTNEKLFF.

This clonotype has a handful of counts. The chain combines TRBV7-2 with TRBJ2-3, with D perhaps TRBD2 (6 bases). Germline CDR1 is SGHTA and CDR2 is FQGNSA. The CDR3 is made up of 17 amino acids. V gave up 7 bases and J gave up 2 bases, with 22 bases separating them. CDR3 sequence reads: CASNSPPERAYTDTQYF. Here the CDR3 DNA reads TGTGCCAGCAACTCCCCGCCGGAGCGGGCATACACAGATACGCAGTATTTT.

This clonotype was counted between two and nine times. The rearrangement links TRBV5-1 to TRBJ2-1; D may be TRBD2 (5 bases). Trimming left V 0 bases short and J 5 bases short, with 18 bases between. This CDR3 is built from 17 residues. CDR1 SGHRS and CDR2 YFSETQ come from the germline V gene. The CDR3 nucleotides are TGCGCCAGCAGCTTGGATGGGAGTAGGACGGCCAACAATGAGCAGTTCTTC. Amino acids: CASSLDGSRTANNEQFF. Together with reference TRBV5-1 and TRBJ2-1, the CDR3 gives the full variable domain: KAGVTQTPRYLIKTRGQQVTLSCSPISGHRSVSWYQQTPGQGLQFLFEYFSETQRNKGNFPGRFSGRQFSNSRSEMNVSTLELGDSALYLCASSLDGSRTANNEQFFGPGTRLTVL.

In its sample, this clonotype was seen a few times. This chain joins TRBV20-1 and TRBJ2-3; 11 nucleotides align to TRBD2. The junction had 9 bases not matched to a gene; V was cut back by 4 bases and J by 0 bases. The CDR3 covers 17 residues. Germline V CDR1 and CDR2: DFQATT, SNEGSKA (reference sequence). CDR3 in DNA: TGCAGTGCTAAACTAGCGGGAGATTTCCCTAGCACAGATACGCAGTATTTT. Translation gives CSAKLAGDFPSTDTQYF.

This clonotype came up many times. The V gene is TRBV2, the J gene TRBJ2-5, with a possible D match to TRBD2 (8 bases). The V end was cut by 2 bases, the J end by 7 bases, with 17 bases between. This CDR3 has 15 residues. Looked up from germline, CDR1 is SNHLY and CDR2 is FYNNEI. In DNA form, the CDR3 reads TGTGCCAGCAGTGAAAACAGGGGCCGGGAGGGGACCCAGTACTTC. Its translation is CASSENRGREGTQYF.

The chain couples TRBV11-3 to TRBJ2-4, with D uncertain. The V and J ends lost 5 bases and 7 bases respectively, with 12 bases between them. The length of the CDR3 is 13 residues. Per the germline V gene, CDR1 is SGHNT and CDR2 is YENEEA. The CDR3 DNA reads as TGTGCCAGCAGCGCAAAGGGTCAGAACATTCAGTACTTC. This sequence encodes CASSAKGQNIQYF.

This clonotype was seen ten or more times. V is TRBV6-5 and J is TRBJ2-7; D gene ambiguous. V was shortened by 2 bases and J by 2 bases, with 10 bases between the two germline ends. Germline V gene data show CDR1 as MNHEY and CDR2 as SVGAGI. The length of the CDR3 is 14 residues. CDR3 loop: CASSYGPAAYEQYF. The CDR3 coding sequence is TGTGCCAGCAGTTACGGCCCTGCAGCCTACGAGCAGTACTTC.

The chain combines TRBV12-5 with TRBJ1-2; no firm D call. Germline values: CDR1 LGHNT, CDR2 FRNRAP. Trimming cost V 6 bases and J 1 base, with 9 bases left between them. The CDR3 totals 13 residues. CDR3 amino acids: CASGSSLNYGYTF. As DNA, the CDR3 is TGTGCTAGTGGCTCCTCCCTTAACTATGGCTACACCTTC.

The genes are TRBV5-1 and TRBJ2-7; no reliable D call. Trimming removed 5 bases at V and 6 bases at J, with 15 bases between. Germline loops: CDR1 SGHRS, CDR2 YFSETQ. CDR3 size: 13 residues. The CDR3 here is CASRASAKAEQYF. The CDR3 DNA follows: TGCGCCAGCAGAGCCAGCGCTAAGGCCGAGCAGTACTTC.

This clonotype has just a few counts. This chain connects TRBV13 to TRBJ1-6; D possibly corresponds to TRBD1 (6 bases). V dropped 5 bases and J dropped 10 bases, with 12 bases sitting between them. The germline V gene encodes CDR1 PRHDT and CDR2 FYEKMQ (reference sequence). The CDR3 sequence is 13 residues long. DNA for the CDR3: TGTGCCAGCAGCCCTGGGGGCGGGTCACCCCTCCACTTT. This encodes CASSPGGGSPLHF. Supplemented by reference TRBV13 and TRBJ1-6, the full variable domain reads AAGVIQSPRHLIKEKRETATLKCYPIPRHDTVYWYQQGPGQDPQFLISFYEKMQSDKGSIPDRFSAQQFSDYHSELNMSSLELGDSALYFCASSPGGGSPLHFGNGTRLTVT.

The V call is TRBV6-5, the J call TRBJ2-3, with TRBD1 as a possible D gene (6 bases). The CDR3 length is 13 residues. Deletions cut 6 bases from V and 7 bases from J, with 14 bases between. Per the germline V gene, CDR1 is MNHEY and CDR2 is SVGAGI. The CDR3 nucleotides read TGTGCCAGCAGCTCCGACAGGATCAATACGCAGTATTTT. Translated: CASSSDRINTQYF.

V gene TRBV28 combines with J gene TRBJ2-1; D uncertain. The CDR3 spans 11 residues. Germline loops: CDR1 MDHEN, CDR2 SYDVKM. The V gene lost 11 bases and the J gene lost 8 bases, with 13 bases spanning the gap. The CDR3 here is CAHQRYDEQFF. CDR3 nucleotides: TGTGCCCACCAGAGGTACGATGAGCAGTTCTTC.

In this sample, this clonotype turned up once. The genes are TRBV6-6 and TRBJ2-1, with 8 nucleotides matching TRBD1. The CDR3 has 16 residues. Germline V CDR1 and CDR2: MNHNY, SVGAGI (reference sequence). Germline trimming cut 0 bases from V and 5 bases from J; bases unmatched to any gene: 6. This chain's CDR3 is CASSYSTGATDNEQFF. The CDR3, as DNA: TGTGCCAGCAGTTACTCGACAGGGGCAACGGACAATGAGCAGTTCTTC.

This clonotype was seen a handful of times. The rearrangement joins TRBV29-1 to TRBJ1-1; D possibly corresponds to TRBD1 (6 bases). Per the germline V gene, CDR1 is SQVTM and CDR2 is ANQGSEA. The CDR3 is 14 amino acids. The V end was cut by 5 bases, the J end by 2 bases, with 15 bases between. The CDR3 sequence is CSVSSGGVNTEAFF. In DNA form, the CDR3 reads TGCAGCGTTTCTTCGGGGGGCGTAAACACTGAAGCTTTCTTT.

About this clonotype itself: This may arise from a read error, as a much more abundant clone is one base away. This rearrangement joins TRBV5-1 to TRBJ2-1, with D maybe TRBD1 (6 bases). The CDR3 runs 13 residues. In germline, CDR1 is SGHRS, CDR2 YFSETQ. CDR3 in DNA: TGCGCCAGCGGCTTGGGTAGGACAGATGAGCAGTTCTTC. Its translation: CASGLGRTDEQFF.

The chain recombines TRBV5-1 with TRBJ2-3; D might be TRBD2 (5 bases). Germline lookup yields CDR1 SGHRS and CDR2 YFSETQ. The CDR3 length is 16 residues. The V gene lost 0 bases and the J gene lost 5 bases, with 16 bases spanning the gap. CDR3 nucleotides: TGCGCCAGCAGCTTGGGGCTAGCTGGTTTTGGAGATACGCAGTATTTT. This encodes CASSLGLAGFGDTQYF.

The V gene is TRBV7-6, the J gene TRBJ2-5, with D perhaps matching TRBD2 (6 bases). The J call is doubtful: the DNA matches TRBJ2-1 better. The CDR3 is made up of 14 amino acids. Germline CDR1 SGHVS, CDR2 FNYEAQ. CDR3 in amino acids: CASSFPGTQETQFF. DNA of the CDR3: TGTGCCAGCAGCTTTCCCGGGACTCAAGAGACCCAGTTCTTC.

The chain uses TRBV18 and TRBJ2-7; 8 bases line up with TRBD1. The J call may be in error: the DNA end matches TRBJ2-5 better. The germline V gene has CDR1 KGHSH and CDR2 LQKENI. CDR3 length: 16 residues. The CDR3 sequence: CASSPLAQGVGETQYF. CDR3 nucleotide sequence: TGTGCCAGCTCACCACTGGCACAGGGGGTCGGGGAGACCCAGTACTTC.

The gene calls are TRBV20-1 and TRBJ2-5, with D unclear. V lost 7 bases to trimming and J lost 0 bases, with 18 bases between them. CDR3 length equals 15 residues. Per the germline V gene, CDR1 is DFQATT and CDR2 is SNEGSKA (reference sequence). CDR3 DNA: TGCAGTGTACTCTTCACGCGAACGTACCAAGAGACCCAGTACTTC. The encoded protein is CSVLFTRTYQETQYF.

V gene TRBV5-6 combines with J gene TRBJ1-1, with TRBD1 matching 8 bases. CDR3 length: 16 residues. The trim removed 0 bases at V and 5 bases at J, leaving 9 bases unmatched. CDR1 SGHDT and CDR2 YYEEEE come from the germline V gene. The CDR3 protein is CASSLGQGTTNTEAFF. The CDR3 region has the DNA TGTGCCAGCAGCTTGGGACAGGGGACAACGAATACTGAAGCTTTCTTT.

The CDR3 sequence: CASSFLPRGANEQYF. The CDR3 region has the DNA TGTGCCAGCAGTTTCCTCCCCCGGGGGGCAAACGAGCAGTACTTC. J is TRBJ2-5 and V is TRBV27; TRBD2 is a possible D gene (7 bases). The DNA end is more similar to TRBJ2-7, so the J call may be wrong. CDR1 is MNHEY and CDR2 is SMNVEV in the germline V gene (reference sequence). There are 15 residues in the CDR3.

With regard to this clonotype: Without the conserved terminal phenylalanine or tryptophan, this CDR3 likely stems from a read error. In DNA, the CDR3 is TGCAGTGCTAGCGAGGTTGGTCTTTCCGGCGGTGAGCAGTTCGTC. Protein product: CSASEVGLSGGEQFV. This rearrangement joins TRBV20-1 to TRBJ2-1; D remains ambiguous. The CDR3 is 15 amino acids. CDR1 DFQATT and CDR2 SNEGSKA come from the germline V gene (reference sequence). V lost 3 bases, J lost 9 bases, and 21 bases lay in between.

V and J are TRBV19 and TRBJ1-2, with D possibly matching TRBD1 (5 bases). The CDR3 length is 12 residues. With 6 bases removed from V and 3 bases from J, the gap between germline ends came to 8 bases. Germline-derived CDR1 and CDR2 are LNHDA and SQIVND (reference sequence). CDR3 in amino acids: CASRGLYYGYTF. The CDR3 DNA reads TGTGCCAGTAGGGGGCTGTACTATGGCTACACCTTC. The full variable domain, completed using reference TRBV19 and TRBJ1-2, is DGGITQSPKYLFRKEGQNVTLSCEQNLNHDAMYWYRQDPGQGLRLIYYSQIVNDFQKGDIAEGYSVSREKKESFPLTVTSAQKNPTAFYLCASRGLYYGYTFGSGTRLTVV.

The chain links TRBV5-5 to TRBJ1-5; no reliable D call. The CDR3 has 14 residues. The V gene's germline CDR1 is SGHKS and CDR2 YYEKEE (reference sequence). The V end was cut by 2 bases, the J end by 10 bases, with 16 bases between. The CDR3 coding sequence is TGTGCCAGCAGCTTAACCTCTTACGGGGAACCCCAGCATTTT. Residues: CASSLTSYGEPQHF.

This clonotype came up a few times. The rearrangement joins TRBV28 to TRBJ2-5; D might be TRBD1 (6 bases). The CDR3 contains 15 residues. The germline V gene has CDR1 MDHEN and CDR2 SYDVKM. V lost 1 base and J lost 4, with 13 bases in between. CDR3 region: CASSLYQGPGETQYF. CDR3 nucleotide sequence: TGTGCCAGCAGTTTATACCAGGGGCCCGGAGAGACCCAGTACTTC.

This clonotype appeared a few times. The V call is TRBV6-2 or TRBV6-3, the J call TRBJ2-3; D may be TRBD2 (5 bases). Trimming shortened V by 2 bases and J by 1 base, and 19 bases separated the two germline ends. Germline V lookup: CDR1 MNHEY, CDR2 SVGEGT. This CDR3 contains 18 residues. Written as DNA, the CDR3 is TGTGCCAGCAGTTACAAGAGGACGGGATTAAGGCGCACAGATACGCAGTATTTT. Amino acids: CASSYKRTGLRRTDTQYF.

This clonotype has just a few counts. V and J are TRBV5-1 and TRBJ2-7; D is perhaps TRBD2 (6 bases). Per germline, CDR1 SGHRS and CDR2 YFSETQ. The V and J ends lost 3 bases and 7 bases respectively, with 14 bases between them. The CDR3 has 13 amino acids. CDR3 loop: CASSWEVGEEQYF. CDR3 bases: TGCGCCAGCAGCTGGGAGGTTGGGGAGGAGCAGTACTTC.